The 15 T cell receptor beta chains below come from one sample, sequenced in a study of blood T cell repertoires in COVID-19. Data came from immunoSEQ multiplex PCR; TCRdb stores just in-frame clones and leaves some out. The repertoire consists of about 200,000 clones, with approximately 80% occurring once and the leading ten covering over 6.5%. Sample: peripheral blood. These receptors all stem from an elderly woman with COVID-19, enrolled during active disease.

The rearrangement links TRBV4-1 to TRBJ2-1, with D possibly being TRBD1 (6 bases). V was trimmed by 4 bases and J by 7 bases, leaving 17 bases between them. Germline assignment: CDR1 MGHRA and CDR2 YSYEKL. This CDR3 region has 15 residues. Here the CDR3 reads CASSRFSQGVNEQFF. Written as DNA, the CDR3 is TGCGCCAGCAGCCGATTTTCACAGGGAGTTAATGAGCAGTTCTTC.

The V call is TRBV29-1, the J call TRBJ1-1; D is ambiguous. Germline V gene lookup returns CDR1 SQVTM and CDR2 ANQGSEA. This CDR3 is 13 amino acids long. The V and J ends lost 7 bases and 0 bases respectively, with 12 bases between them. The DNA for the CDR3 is TGCAGCGCCGGCGGGGAGATGAACACTGAAGCTTTCTTT. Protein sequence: CSAGGEMNTEAFF.

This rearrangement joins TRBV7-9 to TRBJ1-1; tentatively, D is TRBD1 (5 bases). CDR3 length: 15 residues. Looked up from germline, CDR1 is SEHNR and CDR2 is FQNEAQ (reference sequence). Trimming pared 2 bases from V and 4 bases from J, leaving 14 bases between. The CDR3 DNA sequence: TGTGCCAGCAGCTTAATCGCAGGGTGGGGCACTGAAGCTTTCTTT. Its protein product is CASSLIAGWGTEAFF.

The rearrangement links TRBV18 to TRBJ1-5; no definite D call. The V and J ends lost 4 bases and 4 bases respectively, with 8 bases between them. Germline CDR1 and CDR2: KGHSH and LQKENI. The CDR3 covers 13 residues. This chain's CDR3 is CASSLTDNQPQHF. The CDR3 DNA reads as TGTGCCAGCTCACTCACAGATAATCAGCCCCAGCATTTT.

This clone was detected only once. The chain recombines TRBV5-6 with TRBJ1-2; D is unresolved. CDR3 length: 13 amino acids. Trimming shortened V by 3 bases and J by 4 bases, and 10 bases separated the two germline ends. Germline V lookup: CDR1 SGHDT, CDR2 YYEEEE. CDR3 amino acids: CASSSTYFYGYTF. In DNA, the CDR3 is TGTGCCAGCAGCTCAACATATTTCTATGGCTACACCTTC.

This CDR3 reads CASGEGHHTEAFF. The CDR3 region has the DNA TGCGCCAGCGGAGAGGGCCACCACACTGAAGCTTTCTTT. The genes are TRBV10-2 and TRBJ1-1, with D unresolved. CDR3 length: 13 amino acids. Germline V lookup: CDR1 WSHSY, CDR2 SAAADI. The germline V and J ends were trimmed by 8 bases and 3 bases, with 13 bases remaining between them.

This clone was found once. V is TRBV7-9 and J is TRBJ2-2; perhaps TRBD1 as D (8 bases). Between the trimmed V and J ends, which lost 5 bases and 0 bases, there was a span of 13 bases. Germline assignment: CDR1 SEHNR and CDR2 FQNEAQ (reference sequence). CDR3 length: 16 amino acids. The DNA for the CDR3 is TGTGCCAGCAGCCACAGGGGGGGCTCGAACACCGGGGAGCTGTTTTTT. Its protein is CASSHRGGSNTGELFF.

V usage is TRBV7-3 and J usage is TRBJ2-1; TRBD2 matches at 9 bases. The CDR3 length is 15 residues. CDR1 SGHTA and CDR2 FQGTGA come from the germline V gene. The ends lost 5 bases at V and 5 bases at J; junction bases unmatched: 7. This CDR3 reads CASSKLAGYDNEQFF. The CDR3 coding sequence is TGTGCCAGCAGCAAGCTAGCGGGGTACGACAATGAGCAGTTCTTC. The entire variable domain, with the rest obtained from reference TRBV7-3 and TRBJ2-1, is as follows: GAGVSQTPSNKVTEKGKYVELRCDPISGHTALYWYRQSLGQGPEFLIYFQGTGAADDSGLPNDRFFAVRPEGSVSTLKIQRTERGDSAVYLCASSKLAGYDNEQFFGPGTRLTVL.

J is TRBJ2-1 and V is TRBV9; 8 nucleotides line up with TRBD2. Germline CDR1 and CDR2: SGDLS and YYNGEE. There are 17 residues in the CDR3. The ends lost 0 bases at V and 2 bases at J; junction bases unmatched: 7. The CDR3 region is CASSVEGSGAPYNEQFF. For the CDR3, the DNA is TGTGCCAGCAGCGTAGAAGGTAGCGGGGCCCCCTACAATGAGCAGTTCTTC.

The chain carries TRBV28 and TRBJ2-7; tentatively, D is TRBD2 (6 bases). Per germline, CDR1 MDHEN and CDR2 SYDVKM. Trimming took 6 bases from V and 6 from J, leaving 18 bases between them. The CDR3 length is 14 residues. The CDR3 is CASSSGRGWSEQYF. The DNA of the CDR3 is TGTGCCAGCAGCTCCGGACGGGGGTGGTCCGAGCAGTACTTC.

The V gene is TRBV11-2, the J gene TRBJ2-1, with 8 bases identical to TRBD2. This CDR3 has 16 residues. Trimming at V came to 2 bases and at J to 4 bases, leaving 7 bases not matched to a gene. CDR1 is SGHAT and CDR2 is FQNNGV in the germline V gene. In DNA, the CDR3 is TGTGCCAGCAGCTTAACCGGGACTAGGTCATACAATGAGCAGTTCTTC. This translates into CASSLTGTRSYNEQFF.

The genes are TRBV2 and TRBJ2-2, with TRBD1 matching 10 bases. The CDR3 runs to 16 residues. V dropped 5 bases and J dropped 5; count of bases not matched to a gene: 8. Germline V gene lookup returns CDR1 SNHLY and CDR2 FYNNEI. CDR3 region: CASSTVTGGRTGELFF. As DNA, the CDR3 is TGTGCCAGCAGTACTGTGACAGGGGGCCGGACCGGGGAGCTGTTTTTT.

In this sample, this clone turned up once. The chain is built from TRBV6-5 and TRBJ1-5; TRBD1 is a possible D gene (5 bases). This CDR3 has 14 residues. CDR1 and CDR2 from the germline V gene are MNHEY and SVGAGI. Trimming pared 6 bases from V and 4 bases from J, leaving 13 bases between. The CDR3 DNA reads TGTGCCAGCAGCTGGGGGGGGGTAAATCAGCCCCAGCATTTT. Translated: CASSWGGVNQPQHF.

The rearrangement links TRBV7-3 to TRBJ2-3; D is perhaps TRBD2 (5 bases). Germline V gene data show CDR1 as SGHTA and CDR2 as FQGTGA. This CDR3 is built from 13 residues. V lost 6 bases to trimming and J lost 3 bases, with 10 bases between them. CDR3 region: CASRGPGTDTQYF. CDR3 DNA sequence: TGTGCCAGCAGGGGCCCGGGGACAGATACGCAGTATTTT.

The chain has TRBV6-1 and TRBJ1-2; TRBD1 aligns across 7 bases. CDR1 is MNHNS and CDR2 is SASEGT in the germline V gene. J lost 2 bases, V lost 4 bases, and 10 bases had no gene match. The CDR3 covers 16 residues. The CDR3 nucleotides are TGTGCCAGCAGTGGGGCTAGACAGGGTCTCAACTATGGCTACACCTTC. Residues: CASSGARQGLNYGYTF.